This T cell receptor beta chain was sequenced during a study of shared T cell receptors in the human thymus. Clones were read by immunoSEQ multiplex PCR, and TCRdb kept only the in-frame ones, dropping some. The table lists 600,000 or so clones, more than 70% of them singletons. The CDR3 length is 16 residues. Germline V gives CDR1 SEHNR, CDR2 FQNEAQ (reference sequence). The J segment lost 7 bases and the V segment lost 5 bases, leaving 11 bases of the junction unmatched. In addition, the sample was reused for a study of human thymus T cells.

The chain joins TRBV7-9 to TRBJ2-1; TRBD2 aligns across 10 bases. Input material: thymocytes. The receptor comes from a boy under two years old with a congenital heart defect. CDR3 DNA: TGTGCCAGCAGCCCTAAGACTAGCGGGTCTCGGAATGAGCAGTTCTTC. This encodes CASSPKTSGSRNEQFF.